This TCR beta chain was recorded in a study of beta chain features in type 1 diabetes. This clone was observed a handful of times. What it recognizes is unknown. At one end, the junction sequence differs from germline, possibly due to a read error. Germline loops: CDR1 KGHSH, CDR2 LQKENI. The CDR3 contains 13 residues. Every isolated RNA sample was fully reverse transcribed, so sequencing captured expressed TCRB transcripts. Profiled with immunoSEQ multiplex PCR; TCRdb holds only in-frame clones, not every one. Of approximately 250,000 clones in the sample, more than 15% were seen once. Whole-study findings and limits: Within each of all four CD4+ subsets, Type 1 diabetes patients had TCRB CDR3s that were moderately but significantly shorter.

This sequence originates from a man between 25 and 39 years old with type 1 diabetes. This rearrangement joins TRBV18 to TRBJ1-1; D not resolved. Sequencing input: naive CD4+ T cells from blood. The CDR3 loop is CASSPLVGTEAFF. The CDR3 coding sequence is TGTGCCAGCTCCCCACTTGTCGGGACTGAAGCTTTCTTT.